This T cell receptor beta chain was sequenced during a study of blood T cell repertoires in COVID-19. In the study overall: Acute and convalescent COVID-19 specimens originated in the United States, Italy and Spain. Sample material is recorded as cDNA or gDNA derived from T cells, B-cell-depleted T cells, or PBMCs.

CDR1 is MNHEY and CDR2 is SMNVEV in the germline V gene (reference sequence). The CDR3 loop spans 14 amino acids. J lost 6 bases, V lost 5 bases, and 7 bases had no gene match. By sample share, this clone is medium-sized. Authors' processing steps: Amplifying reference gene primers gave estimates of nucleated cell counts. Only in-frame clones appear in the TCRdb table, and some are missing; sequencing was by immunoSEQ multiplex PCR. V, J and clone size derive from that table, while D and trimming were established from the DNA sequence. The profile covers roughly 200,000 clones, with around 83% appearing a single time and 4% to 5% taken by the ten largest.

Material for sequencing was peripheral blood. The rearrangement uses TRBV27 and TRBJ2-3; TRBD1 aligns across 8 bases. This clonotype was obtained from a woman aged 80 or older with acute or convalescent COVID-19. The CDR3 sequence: CASSVTGDRDTQYF. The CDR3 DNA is TGTGCCAGCAGTGTGACAGGGGATAGGGATACGCAGTATTTT.